Shown below are 14 T cell receptor beta chains from a single sample sequenced in a study of lymphopenia after photon versus proton radiotherapy. Assay: immunoSEQ multiplex PCR; the TCRdb copy retains only in-frame clones and omits some. The sample records about 83,000 clones, around 88% being singletons. The sample was peripheral blood, taken from a patient treated with proton-based radiotherapy. Every receptor here comes from a man between 60 and 70 years old with pancreatic cancer.

This clone was seen a handful of times. This chain links TRBV11-2 with TRBJ1-2, with D hard to call. V was trimmed by 1 base and J by 6 bases, leaving 6 bases between them. The CDR3 is 12 amino acids. Looked up from germline, CDR1 is SGHAT and CDR2 is FQNNGV. DNA for the CDR3: TGTGCCAGCAGCTTAGGGCCAGATGGCTACACCTTC. Translation: CASSLGPDGYTF.

The chain links TRBV28 to TRBJ1-1; unclear D gene. V gave up 3 bases and J gave up 0 bases, with 8 bases separating them. Per the germline V gene, CDR1 is MDHEN and CDR2 is SYDVKM. The CDR3 spans 14 residues. The CDR3 loop is CASSLGGVNTEAFF. In DNA, the CDR3 is TGTGCCAGCAGTTTGGGTGGAGTGAACACTGAAGCTTTCTTT.

This clone was recorded only once. The V gene is TRBV25-1, the J gene TRBJ1-1; D ambiguous. Germline CDR1 and CDR2: MGHDK and SYGVNS. The CDR3 contains 17 residues. Trimming took 1 base from V and 1 from J, leaving 16 bases between them. In DNA, the CDR3 is TGTGCCAGCAGTGAATCTCCCGGCCTTGGACGGAACACTGAAGCTTTCTTT. This sequence encodes CASSESPGLGRNTEAFF.

The chain employs TRBV18 and TRBJ2-3; 8 positions agree with TRBD2. The length of the CDR3 is 17 residues. The trim removed 4 bases at V and 3 bases at J, leaving 12 bases unmatched. The V gene's germline CDR1 is KGHSH and CDR2 LQKENI. The CDR3, as DNA: TGTGCCAGCTCACGCTTACTTAGCGGGACGAGGACAGATACGCAGTATTTT. Amino acids: CASSRLLSGTRTDTQYF.

V is TRBV5-1 and J is TRBJ2-2; D may be TRBD2 (6 bases). The germline V gene encodes CDR1 SGHRS and CDR2 YFSETQ. The CDR3 totals 15 residues. The V gene lost 6 bases and the J gene lost 3 bases, with 15 bases spanning the gap. CDR3 bases: TGCGCCAGCACTACCCTGGGGGGAGACACCGGGGAGCTGTTTTTT. This gives the protein CASTTLGGDTGELFF.

This clone was seen a few times. The rearrangement joins TRBV11-3 to TRBJ2-6; D is ambiguous. Germline CDR1 reads SGHNT; CDR2 reads YENEEA. There are 16 residues in the CDR3. The V and J ends lost 4 bases and 0 bases respectively, with 10 bases between them. The CDR3: CASSWPRISGANVLTF. As DNA, the CDR3 is TGTGCCAGCAGCTGGCCCAGAATCTCTGGGGCCAACGTCCTGACTTTC.

CDR3 sequence reads: CASSLDPGGEQYF. CDR3 in DNA: TGCGCCAGCAGCTTGGATCCAGGGGGAGAGCAGTACTTC. This chain links TRBV5-1 with TRBJ2-7; TRBD1 agrees at 7 bases. There are 13 residues in the CDR3. Germline-derived CDR1 and CDR2 are SGHRS and YFSETQ. Losses at the gene ends were 0 bases for V and 7 bases for J; bases not matched to a gene: 4.

The V call is TRBV11-3, the J call TRBJ2-3; TRBD2 is a possible D gene (5 bases). The germline V gene encodes CDR1 SGHNT and CDR2 YENEEA. The ends were cut back, 5 bases at V and 0 bases at J, with 15 bases in the middle. The CDR3 has 16 amino acids. CDR3 bases: TGTGCCAGCAGCCGGGAAGTGACGCTTAGCACAGATACGCAGTATTTT. Translating it yields CASSREVTLSTDTQYF.

The V call is TRBV6-4, the J call TRBJ1-1; 7 bases align to TRBD1. Germline assignment: CDR1 MRHNA and CDR2 SNTAGT. The CDR3 extends over 14 amino acids. After removal of 6 bases from V and 7 bases from J, the junction contained 11 bases not matched to a gene. This CDR3 reads CASRVVPGGNEAFF. The CDR3 nucleotides are TGTGCCAGCAGAGTTGTGCCAGGGGGTAATGAAGCTTTCTTT.

The rearrangement links TRBV18 to TRBJ2-1; TRBD2 agrees at 11 bases. J was trimmed by 3 bases and V by 0 bases; bases with no gene match: 4. This CDR3 region has 17 residues. Per germline, CDR1 KGHSH and CDR2 LQKENI. CDR3 sequence: CASSPPETSGIYNEQFF. The DNA for the CDR3 is TGTGCCAGCTCACCACCGGAGACTAGCGGGATCTACAATGAGCAGTTCTTC.

The chain combines TRBV5-1 with TRBJ2-5; 9 positions agree with TRBD1. Germline V lookup: CDR1 SGHRS, CDR2 YFSETQ. The CDR3 loop spans 19 amino acids. Germline trimming cut 4 bases from V and 3 bases from J; bases unmatched to any gene: 19. The CDR3 nucleotides read TGCGCCAGCAGCCAGCTAAATGTCCGGGACAGGGCTAAAAAAGAGACCCAGTACTTC. It yields the protein CASSQLNVRDRAKKETQYF.

The V call is TRBV11-1, the J call TRBJ2-2; 7 bases map to TRBD1. The CDR3 is 14 residues long. The V gene's germline CDR1 is SGHAT and CDR2 FQDESV (reference sequence). V was pared by 3 bases and J by 3 bases, with 1 base of the junction left unmatched. CDR3 protein: CASSFTGDTGELFF. The CDR3 DNA reads as TGTGCCAGCAGCTTCACAGGGGACACCGGGGAGCTGTTTTTT.

V usage is TRBV27 and J usage is TRBJ2-3; D assignment may be TRBD1 or TRBD2 (6 bases each). The germline CDR1 and CDR2 sequences are MNHEY and SMNVEV (reference sequence). The CDR3 loop spans 16 amino acids. Trimming took 5 bases from V and 5 from J, leaving 20 bases between them. In DNA form, the CDR3 reads TGTGCCAGCAGTCTAGGTGGGGGGCTGGGGGAAGATACGCAGTATTTT. This codes for CASSLGGGLGEDTQYF.

The chain has TRBV5-4 and TRBJ1-1; TRBD1 might be the D (5 bases). The CDR3 extends over 15 amino acids. Germline assignment: CDR1 SGHNT and CDR2 YYREEE (reference sequence). The V end was cut by 4 bases, the J end by 2 bases, with 15 bases between. Here the CDR3 reads CASSGSRQFNTEAFF. The DNA for the CDR3 is TGTGCCAGCAGCGGTTCCCGACAGTTTAACACTGAAGCTTTCTTT.